This TCR beta chain originates from a study of T-cell memory formation after mild COVID-19. Study details: TCR clustering was largely donor specific. Study-wide results and caveats: Most CD4+ clones that shrank were in CM and EM, while CD8+ ones turned up in EMRA. Researchers could not confirm that second-wave clones peaking on day 37 targeted SARS-CoV-2.

TCRdb reanalysed the 5' RACE reads using MiXCR and keeps one entry per CDR3 protein. Of 200,000 to 250,000 distinct CDR3 sequences in the sample, 27% were seen once. Worth noting for this clonotype: Its antigen is unknown.

This CDR3 comprises 14 residues. In germline, CDR1 is MNHEY, CDR2 SMNVEV (reference sequence). The V segment lost 9 bases and the J segment 5 bases; nucleotides outside the gene matches: 12. The chain couples TRBV27 to TRBJ2-5; TRBD2 agrees at 7 bases. The receptor was isolated from an adult woman who had mild COVID-19 (a few samples of this study predate the infection). Cell type and time point are not known. Sequenced sample: PBMCs or a T cell subset sorted from them (not recorded which). The CDR3 DNA reads as TGTGCCAGTGGTTGGGGGGGTCGGTCGGAGACCCAGTACTTC. Amino acid sequence: CASGWGGRSETQYF.